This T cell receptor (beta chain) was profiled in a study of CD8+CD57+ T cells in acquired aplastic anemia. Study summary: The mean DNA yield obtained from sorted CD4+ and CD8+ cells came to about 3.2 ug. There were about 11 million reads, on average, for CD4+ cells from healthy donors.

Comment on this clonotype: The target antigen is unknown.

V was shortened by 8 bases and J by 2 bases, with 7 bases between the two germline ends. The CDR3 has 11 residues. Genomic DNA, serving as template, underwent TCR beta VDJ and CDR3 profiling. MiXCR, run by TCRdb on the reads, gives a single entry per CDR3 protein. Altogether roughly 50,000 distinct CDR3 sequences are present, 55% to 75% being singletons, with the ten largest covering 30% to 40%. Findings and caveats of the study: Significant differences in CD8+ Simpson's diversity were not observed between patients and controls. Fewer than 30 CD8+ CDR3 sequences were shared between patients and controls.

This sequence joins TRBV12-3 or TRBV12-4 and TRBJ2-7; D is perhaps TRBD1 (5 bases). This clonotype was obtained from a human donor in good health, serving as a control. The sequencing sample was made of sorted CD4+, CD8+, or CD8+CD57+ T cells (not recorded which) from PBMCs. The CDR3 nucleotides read TGTGCCAGCGGACAAACCTACGAGCAGTACTTC. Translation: CASGQTYEQYF.